This paragraph covers one T cell receptor (beta chain) sequence. Antigen unknown. Assay: immunoSEQ multiplex PCR; the TCRdb copy retains only in-frame clones and omits some. Here the sample spans about 74,000 clones, approximately 94% being singletons. The data originate from a study of cytomegalovirus exposure and HLA in healthy donors. About the research overall: The approximately 120 validation repertoires, a later analysis reported, used the same platform as the 700 or so repertoires from the first cohort.

Overall study results and limits: 150 or so TCR beta chains were listed as cytomegalovirus-associated. High sensitivity and specificity were reportedly achieved when the classifier diagnosed cytomegalovirus status.

The V segment lost 5 bases and the J segment 4 bases; nucleotides outside the gene matches: 9. CDR1 is SSHAT, CDR2 FNYEAQ, per germline (reference sequence). The CDR3 runs to 15 residues. The donors were part of the roughly 130-subject validation cohort, which stood apart from the roughly 680-subject first cohort. The J gene is TRBJ2-3, the V gene TRBV7-7; 7 positions agree with TRBD1. The sequencing sample was made of PBMCs. This receptor was taken from a young woman in good health and CMV-seropositive. This chain's CDR3 is CASSPGHQGADTQYF. The CDR3 region has the DNA TGTGCCAGCAGCCCGGGGCATCAGGGGGCAGATACGCAGTATTTT.